Following are 27 T cell receptor beta chains from one sample sequenced in a study of technical replicates of blood from a handful of donors. The table came from immunoSEQ multiplex PCR; TCRdb's copy has only in-frame clones and leaves some out. In the table there are approximately 60,000 clones, 87% of which are singletons. The specimen sequenced was PBMCs. The origin of the receptors is a human donor in good health. Some clones in this sample may be carry-over from other donors' samples.

This chain joins TRBV5-4 and TRBJ2-1; TRBD2 matches at 10 bases. This CDR3 region has 15 residues. Trimming at V came to 4 bases and at J to 7 bases, leaving 8 bases not matched to a gene. Germline V gene data show CDR1 as SGHNT and CDR2 as YYREEE (reference sequence). The CDR3, as DNA: TGTGCCAGCAGCCCAAGCGGGGGGGCGACTAATGAGCAGTTCTTC. This sequence encodes CASSPSGGATNEQFF. The entire variable domain, with the rest obtained from reference TRBV5-4 and TRBJ2-1, is as follows: ETGVTQSPTHLIKTRGQQVTLRCSSQSGHNTVSWYQQALGQGPQFIFQYYREEENGRGNFPPRFSGLQFPNYSSELNVNALELDDSALYLCASSPSGGATNEQFFGPGTRLTVL.

The chain couples TRBV5-1 to TRBJ1-2; maybe TRBD1 (5 bases). V was trimmed by 5 bases and J by 8 bases, leaving 13 bases between them. Germline CDR1 and CDR2: SGHRS and YFSETQ. This CDR3 has 12 amino acids. CDR3 loop: CASRQGLRGYTF. CDR3 coding DNA: TGCGCCAGCAGGCAGGGATTGCGGGGCTACACCTTC.

The J gene is TRBJ2-7, the V gene TRBV27; 7 nucleotides line up with TRBD1. The CDR3 runs to 14 residues. The junction had 7 bases not matched to a gene; V was cut back by 5 bases and J by 3 bases. From germline, CDR1 is MNHEY and CDR2 SMNVEV (reference sequence). The CDR3 here is CASSHRDSHYEQYF. In nucleotides, the CDR3 is TGTGCCAGCAGTCACCGGGACAGTCACTACGAGCAGTACTTC.

V is TRBV13 and J is TRBJ2-1, with TRBD1 identical over 9 bases. V was pared by 4 bases and J by 3 bases, with 10 bases of the junction left unmatched. Germline CDR1 PRHDT, CDR2 FYEKMQ (reference sequence). The CDR3 extends over 17 amino acids. The CDR3 DNA is TGTGCCAGCAGCTCGATGGCCCCGGGACAGGGCTACAATGAGCAGTTCTTC. It specifies CASSSMAPGQGYNEQFF.

This clone appeared a single time. The CDR3, as DNA: TGCGCCAGCAGCCAAGATTCAGGGCACGGCTACACCTTC. It is translated as CASSQDSGHGYTF. This sequence joins TRBV4-1 and TRBJ1-2, with D perhaps TRBD1 (5 bases). The CDR3 extends over 13 amino acids. Germline lookup yields CDR1 MGHRA and CDR2 YSYEKL. Trimming removed 0 bases at V and 8 bases at J, with 10 bases between.

This chain links TRBV5-1 with TRBJ2-7; the D gene is possibly TRBD2 (6 bases). V gave up 4 bases and J gave up 3 bases, with 14 bases separating them. The germline V gene has CDR1 SGHRS and CDR2 YFSETQ. The CDR3 has 14 residues. The chain's CDR3 is CASSIPSALYEQYF. In DNA form, the CDR3 reads TGCGCCAGCAGCATACCTAGCGCTCTCTACGAGCAGTACTTC.

The rearrangement joins TRBV7-2 to TRBJ2-2; TRBD2 matches 10 bases. Unmatched junction bases numbered 10, after V lost 5 bases and J lost 4 bases. The CDR3 loop spans 17 amino acids. Germline values: CDR1 SGHTA, CDR2 FQGNSA. CDR3 residues: CASSPPTSGVGTGELFF. As DNA, the CDR3 is TGTGCCAGCAGCCCTCCCACTAGCGGGGTTGGCACCGGGGAGCTGTTTTTT.

This rearrangement joins TRBV6-5 to TRBJ2-7, with 11 bases fitting TRBD2. The CDR3 contains 14 residues. Per the germline V gene, CDR1 is MNHEY and CDR2 is SVGAGI. V lost 6 bases and J lost 3; bases outside the gene matches: 4. CDR3: CASSDGTSGYEQYF. The CDR3 bases are TGTGCCAGCAGCGACGGGACTAGCGGCTACGAGCAGTACTTC.

The J gene is TRBJ2-1, the V gene TRBV6-4; weak D call: TRBD2 (7 bases). Germline V CDR1 and CDR2: MRHNA, SNTAGT. CDR3 length: 14 amino acids. V was cut by 3 bases and J by 3 bases, with 9 bases left in between. CDR3 sequence reads: CASSEGGDYNEQFF. The CDR3 region has the DNA TGTGCCAGCAGTGAAGGGGGGGACTACAATGAGCAGTTCTTC.

J is TRBJ1-6 and V is TRBV19; perhaps TRBD1 as D (5 bases). Germline V CDR1 and CDR2: LNHDA, SQIVND (reference sequence). The CDR3 has 14 amino acids. Trimming removed 7 bases from V and 7 bases from J, with 14 bases in between. CDR3 loop: CASMDPQGNSPLHF. The CDR3 bases are TGTGCCAGTATGGATCCGCAGGGAAATTCACCCCTCCACTTT.

V and J are TRBV23-1 and TRBJ1-2; TRBD1 agrees at 7 bases. TRBV23-1 is flagged as an ORF with uncertain function. CDR3 length equals 14 residues. Losses at the gene ends were 3 bases for V and 4 bases for J; bases not matched to a gene: 5. CDR3 region: CASSQSTGSYGYTF. The CDR3 nucleotides are TGCGCCAGCAGTCAGTCGACAGGGAGCTATGGCTACACCTTC.

The chain links TRBV4-3 to TRBJ2-7, with D possibly matching TRBD2 (6 bases). The germline V and J ends were trimmed by 3 bases and 3 bases, with 15 bases remaining between them. CDR3 length: 15 residues. CDR1 and CDR2 from the germline V gene are LGHNA and YSLEER. The DNA of the CDR3 is TGCGCCAGCAGCCACCAGCGGGTGTTAGGCTACGAGCAGTACTTC. It yields the protein CASSHQRVLGYEQYF.

The chain links TRBV27 to TRBJ2-3; maybe TRBD2 (5 bases). CDR3 length equals 15 residues. Deletions cut 1 base from V and 2 bases from J, with 10 bases between. Germline CDR1 MNHEY, CDR2 SMNVEV (reference sequence). DNA of the CDR3: TGTGCCAGCAGTTTATTGCCTAGCAACACAGATACGCAGTATTTT. As protein: CASSLLPSNTDTQYF.

The CDR3 bases are TGTGCCAGCAGCTCGACAATCCCCGGGGAGCTGTTTTTT. Its translation is CASSSTIPGELFF. J is TRBJ2-2 and V is TRBV7-6; D uncertain. Germline CDR1 SGHVS, CDR2 FNYEAQ. The CDR3 contains 13 residues. V was clipped by 4 bases and J by 6 bases, with 9 bases between them.

The chain has TRBV7-7 and TRBJ2-7; 10 bases align to TRBD2. This CDR3 contains 18 residues. CDR1 is SSHAT and CDR2 is FNYEAQ in the germline V gene (reference sequence). The V and J ends lost 0 bases and 3 bases, in that order; junction bases with no gene match: 11. The CDR3 is CASSLAGLAAQRVYEQYF. DNA for the CDR3: TGTGCCAGCAGCTTAGCCGGACTAGCGGCCCAGAGGGTCTACGAGCAGTACTTC.

The chain joins TRBV7-2 to TRBJ2-7; D unclear. The V gene lost 4 bases and the J gene lost 6 bases, with 10 bases spanning the gap. Germline CDR1 and CDR2: SGHTA and FQGNSA. This CDR3 spans 12 amino acids. The chain's CDR3 is CASSSPSLEQYF. CDR3 in DNA: TGTGCCAGCAGCTCCCCTTCTCTCGAGCAGTACTTC.

This chain uses TRBV19 with TRBJ2-7, with 10 bases matching TRBD2. Germline CDR1 reads LNHDA; CDR2 reads SQIVND (reference sequence). The CDR3 is 15 residues long. V trimming: 6 bases; J trimming: 6 bases; junction bases outside the gene matches: 11. The CDR3 DNA sequence: TGTGCCAGTAGCTTCACTAGCGGGATGACTATCGAGCAGTACTTC. Residues: CASSFTSGMTIEQYF.

The genes are TRBV11-2 and TRBJ2-3, with TRBD2 as a possible D gene (6 bases). The CDR3 covers 16 residues. CDR1 and CDR2 from the germline V gene are SGHAT and FQNNGV. V lost 0 bases, J lost 1 base, and 11 bases lay in between. CDR3 amino acids: CASSLEAWGGTDTQYF. The CDR3, as DNA: TGTGCCAGCAGCTTAGAGGCGTGGGGGGGCACAGATACGCAGTATTTT.

The chain uses TRBV4-3 and TRBJ2-2; 9 bases fit TRBD2. This CDR3 spans 18 amino acids. V shed 0 bases, J shed 4 bases, and the junction held 9 bases outside the gene matches. Germline V gives CDR1 LGHNA, CDR2 YSLEER. The CDR3 bases are TGCGCCAGCAGCCAAGATCGGTTGAGTAGCGGGGGCACCGGGGAGCTGTTTTTT. Protein: CASSQDRLSSGGTGELFF.

The sample holds a few counts of this clone. The rearrangement uses TRBV7-2 and TRBJ2-7; no definite D call. CDR1 is SGHTA and CDR2 is FQGNSA in the germline V gene. Trimming took off 1 base at V and 0 bases at J, with 7 bases between the two ends. The CDR3 loop spans 14 amino acids. CDR3 sequence: CASSLGRSSYEQYF. CDR3 DNA: TGTGCCAGCAGCTTAGGACGGAGCTCCTACGAGCAGTACTTC.

This chain connects TRBV18 to TRBJ2-2, with 8 bases matching TRBD1. V gave up 5 bases and J gave up 5 bases; unmatched junction bases: 7. Germline CDR1 is KGHSH and CDR2 is LQKENI. This CDR3 has 15 residues. The CDR3 bases are TGTGCCAGCTCATCTGACAGGGGAGGTACCGGGGAGCTGTTTTTT. Translation: CASSSDRGGTGELFF.

V and J are TRBV5-1 and TRBJ1-4; maybe TRBD1 (5 bases). The CDR3 covers 15 residues. Germline assignment: CDR1 SGHRS and CDR2 YFSETQ. Deletions cut 4 bases from V and 7 bases from J, with 17 bases between. The CDR3 DNA reads as TGCGCCAGCAGCCCTTCTGACGGGGGAGGTGAAAAACTGTTTTTT. Amino acids: CASSPSDGGGEKLFF.

The rearrangement joins TRBV5-1 to TRBJ1-2; D is uncertain. V was shortened by 2 bases and J by 3 bases, with 8 bases between the two germline ends. The CDR3 length is 13 residues. The V gene's germline CDR1 is SGHRS and CDR2 YFSETQ. The CDR3: CASSLSQDYGYTF. The CDR3 nucleotides read TGCGCCAGCAGCTTATCACAAGACTATGGCTACACCTTC.

This chain uses TRBV5-1 with TRBJ2-5; TRBD2 matches at 8 bases. After removal of 0 bases from V and 2 bases from J, the junction contained 6 bases not matched to a gene. Per germline, CDR1 SGHRS and CDR2 YFSETQ. CDR3 length: 16 amino acids. The CDR3 DNA reads TGCGCCAGCAGCTTGGCCGGGGGGGCTGGGCAAGAGACCCAGTACTTC. Protein sequence: CASSLAGGAGQETQYF.

The chain is built from TRBV11-2 and TRBJ1-4; D remains unclear. CDR1 is SGHAT, CDR2 FQNNGV, per germline. Deletions cut 5 bases from V and 4 bases from J, with 20 bases between. There are 17 residues in the CDR3. The CDR3 region is CASSPDAFRSFNEKLFF. Written as DNA, the CDR3 is TGTGCCAGCAGCCCCGACGCGTTCCGGAGCTTTAATGAAAAACTGTTTTTT.

The DNA of the CDR3 is TGTGCCAGCAGCTGGGGGGGTGGAGGGGGCTACGAGCAGTACTTC. Its protein is CASSWGGGGGYEQYF. V and J are TRBV11-2 and TRBJ2-7; D is possibly TRBD2 (7 bases). CDR1 is SGHAT and CDR2 is FQNNGV in the germline V gene. There are 15 residues in the CDR3. V was shortened by 4 bases and J by 3 bases, with 16 bases between the two germline ends. Variable domain in full (rest from reference TRBV11-2 and TRBJ2-7): EAGVAQSPRYKIIEKRQSVAFWCNPISGHATLYWYQQILGQGPKLLIQFQNNGVVDDSQLPKDRFSAERLKGVDSTLKIQPAKLEDSAVYLCASSWGGGGGYEQYFGPGTRLTVT.

This chain connects TRBV5-4 to TRBJ1-6; D uncertain. Germline V gene sequence: CDR1 SGHNT, CDR2 YYREEE (reference sequence). V was cut by 1 base and J by 7 bases, with 12 bases left in between. The length of the CDR3 is 15 residues. The CDR3, as DNA: TGTGCCAGCAGCTTGAATCTGGGCAAGAATTCACCCCTCCACTTT. Translated: CASSLNLGKNSPLHF.